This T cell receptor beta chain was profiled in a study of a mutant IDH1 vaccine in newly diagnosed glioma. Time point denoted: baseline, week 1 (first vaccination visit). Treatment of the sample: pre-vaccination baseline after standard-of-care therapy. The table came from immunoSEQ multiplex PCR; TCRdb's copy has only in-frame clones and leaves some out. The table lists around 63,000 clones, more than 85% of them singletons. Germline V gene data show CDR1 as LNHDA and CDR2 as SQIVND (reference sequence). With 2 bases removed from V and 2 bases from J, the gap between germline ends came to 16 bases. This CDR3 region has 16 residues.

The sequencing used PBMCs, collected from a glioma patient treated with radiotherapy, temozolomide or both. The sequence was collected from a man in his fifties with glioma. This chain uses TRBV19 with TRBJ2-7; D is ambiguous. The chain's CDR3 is CASSISSGRRAYEQYF. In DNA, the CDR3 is TGTGCCAGTAGTATATCTTCTGGCAGGCGAGCCTACGAGCAGTACTTC.